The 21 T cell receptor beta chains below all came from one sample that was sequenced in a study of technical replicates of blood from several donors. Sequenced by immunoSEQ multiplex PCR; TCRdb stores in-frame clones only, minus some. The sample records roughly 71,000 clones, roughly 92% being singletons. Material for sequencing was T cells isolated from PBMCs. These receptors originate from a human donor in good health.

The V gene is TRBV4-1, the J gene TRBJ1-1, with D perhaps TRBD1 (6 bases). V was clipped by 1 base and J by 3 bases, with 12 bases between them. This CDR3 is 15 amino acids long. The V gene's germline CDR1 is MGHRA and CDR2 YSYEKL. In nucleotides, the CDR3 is TGCGCCAGCAGCCAAGCGCAGGGGAAGTACACTGAAGCTTTCTTT. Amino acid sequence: CASSQAQGKYTEAFF.

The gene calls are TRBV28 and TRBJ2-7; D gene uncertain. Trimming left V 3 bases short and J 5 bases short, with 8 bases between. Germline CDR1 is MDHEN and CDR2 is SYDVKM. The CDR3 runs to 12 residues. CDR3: CASSFRENEQYF. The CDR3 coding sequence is TGTGCCAGCAGTTTTCGCGAGAACGAGCAGTACTTC.

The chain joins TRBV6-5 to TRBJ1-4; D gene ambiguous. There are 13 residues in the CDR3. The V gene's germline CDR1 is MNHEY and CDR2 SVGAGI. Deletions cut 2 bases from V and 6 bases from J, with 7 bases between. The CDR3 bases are TGTGCCAGCAGTTACCGGGTCGATGAAAAACTGTTTTTT. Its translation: CASSYRVDEKLFF.

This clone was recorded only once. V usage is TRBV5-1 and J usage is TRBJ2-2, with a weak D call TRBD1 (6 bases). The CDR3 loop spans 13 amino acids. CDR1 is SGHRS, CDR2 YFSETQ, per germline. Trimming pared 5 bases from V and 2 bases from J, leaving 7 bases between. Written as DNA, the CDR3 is TGCGCCAGCAGGGGACAAAACACCGGGGAGCTGTTTTTT. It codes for CASRGQNTGELFF.

Written as DNA, the CDR3 is TGTGCCAGCAGCTTCCCTACAGATACGCAGTATTTT. It is translated as CASSFPTDTQYF. The chain recombines TRBV5-6 with TRBJ2-3; D not certain. The V end lost 2 bases, the J end lost 3 bases, and 4 bases lay between the germline ends. This CDR3 spans 12 amino acids. Germline V gene lookup returns CDR1 SGHDT and CDR2 YYEEEE.

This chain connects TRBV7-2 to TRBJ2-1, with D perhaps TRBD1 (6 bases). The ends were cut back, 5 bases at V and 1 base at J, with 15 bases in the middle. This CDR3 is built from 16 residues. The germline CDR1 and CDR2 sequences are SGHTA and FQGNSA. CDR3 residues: CASSTFTRGSYNEQFF. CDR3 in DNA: TGTGCCAGCAGCACATTTACCAGGGGATCCTACAATGAGCAGTTCTTC.

The CDR3 region is CASSLVVVRGHTGANVLTF. The CDR3 DNA follows: TGTGCCAGCAGCTTAGTGGTCGTCAGGGGTCATACTGGGGCCAACGTCCTGACTTTC. The chain carries TRBV11-3 and TRBJ2-6, with D possibly TRBD1 on 6 matching bases. The CDR3 runs to 19 residues. Looked up from germline, CDR1 is SGHNT and CDR2 is YENEEA. Between the trimmed V and J ends, which lost 1 base and 2 bases, there was a span of 18 bases.

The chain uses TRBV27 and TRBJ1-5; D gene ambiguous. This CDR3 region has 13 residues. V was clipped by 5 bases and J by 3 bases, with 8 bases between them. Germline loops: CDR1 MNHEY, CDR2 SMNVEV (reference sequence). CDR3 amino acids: CASSRHFNQPQHF. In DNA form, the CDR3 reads TGTGCCAGCAGTAGACACTTCAATCAGCCCCAGCATTTT.

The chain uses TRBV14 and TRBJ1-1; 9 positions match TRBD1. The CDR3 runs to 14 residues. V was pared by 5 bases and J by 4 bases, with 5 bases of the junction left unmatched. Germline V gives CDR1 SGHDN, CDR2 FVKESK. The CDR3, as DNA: TGTGCCAGCAGCTTAAGACAGGGGGGCACTGAAGCTTTCTTT. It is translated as CASSLRQGGTEAFF.

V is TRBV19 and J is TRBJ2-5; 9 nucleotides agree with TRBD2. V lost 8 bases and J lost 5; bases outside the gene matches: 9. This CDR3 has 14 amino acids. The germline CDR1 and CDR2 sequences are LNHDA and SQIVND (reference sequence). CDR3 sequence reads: CASYSGSPGETQYF. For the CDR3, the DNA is TGTGCCAGTTATAGCGGGAGTCCCGGGGAGACCCAGTACTTC.

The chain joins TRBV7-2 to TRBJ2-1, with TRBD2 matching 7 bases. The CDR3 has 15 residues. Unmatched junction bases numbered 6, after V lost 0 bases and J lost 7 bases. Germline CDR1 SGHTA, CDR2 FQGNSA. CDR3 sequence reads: CASSLASGRPNEQFF. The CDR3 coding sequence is TGTGCCAGCAGCTTAGCTTCCGGGAGGCCTAATGAGCAGTTCTTC.

The CDR3 DNA sequence: TGTGCCAGCAGCAAGTGCAGGGGTCCTCACTACGAGCAGTACTTC. Residues: CASSKCRGPHYEQYF. V gene TRBV21-1 combines with J gene TRBJ2-7; the D call in the table, TRBD1, was not verified against the DNA. TRBV21-1 corresponds to a pseudogene. The CDR3 is 15 residues long.

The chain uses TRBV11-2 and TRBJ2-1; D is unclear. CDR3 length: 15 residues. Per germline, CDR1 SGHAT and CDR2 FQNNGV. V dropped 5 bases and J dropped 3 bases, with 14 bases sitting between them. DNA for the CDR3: TGTGCCAGCAGCCGGCAAGGCGGAAACTACAATGAGCAGTTCTTC. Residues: CASSRQGGNYNEQFF.

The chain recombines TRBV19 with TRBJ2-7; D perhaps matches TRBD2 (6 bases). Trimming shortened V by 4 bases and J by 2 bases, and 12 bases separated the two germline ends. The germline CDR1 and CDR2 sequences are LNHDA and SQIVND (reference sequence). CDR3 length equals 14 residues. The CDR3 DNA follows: TGTGCCAGTAGTAAAGCGGGCCTAACCTACGAGCAGTACTTC. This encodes CASSKAGLTYEQYF.

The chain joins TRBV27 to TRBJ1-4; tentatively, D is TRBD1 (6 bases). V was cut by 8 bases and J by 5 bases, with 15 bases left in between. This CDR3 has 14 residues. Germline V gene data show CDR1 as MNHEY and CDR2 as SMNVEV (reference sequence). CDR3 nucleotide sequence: TGTGCCAGCGGAACAGGGTACCCAAATGAAAAACTGTTTTTT. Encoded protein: CASGTGYPNEKLFF.

The CDR3 protein is CASSQAQLNTEAFF. The CDR3 nucleotides are TGTGCCAGCAGCCAAGCCCAATTGAACACTGAAGCTTTCTTT. The chain employs TRBV4-2 and TRBJ1-1, with D uncertain. V was trimmed by 1 base and J by 0 bases, leaving 6 bases between them. Germline values: CDR1 LGHNA, CDR2 YNFKEQ. The CDR3 runs to 14 residues.

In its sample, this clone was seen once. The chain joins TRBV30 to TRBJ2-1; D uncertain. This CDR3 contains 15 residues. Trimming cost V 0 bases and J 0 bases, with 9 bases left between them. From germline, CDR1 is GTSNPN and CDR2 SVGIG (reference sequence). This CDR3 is CAWSVGVISYNEQFF. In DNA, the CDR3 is TGTGCCTGGAGTGTTGGAGTTATCTCCTACAATGAGCAGTTCTTC.

The CDR3: CASSPHWANEQFF. CDR3 nucleotides: TGTGCCAGCAGCCCCCACTGGGCTAATGAGCAGTTCTTC. This chain connects TRBV14 to TRBJ2-1; D ambiguous. V gave up 4 bases and J gave up 7 bases, with 11 bases separating them. Germline CDR1 and CDR2: SGHDN and FVKESK. The CDR3 runs to 13 residues.

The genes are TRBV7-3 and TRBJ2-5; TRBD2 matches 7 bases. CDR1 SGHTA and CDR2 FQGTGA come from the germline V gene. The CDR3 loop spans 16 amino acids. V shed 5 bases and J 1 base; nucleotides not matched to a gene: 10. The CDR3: CASSPQPLAGQETQYF. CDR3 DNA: TGTGCCAGCAGCCCACAACCCTTAGCGGGCCAAGAGACCCAGTACTTC.

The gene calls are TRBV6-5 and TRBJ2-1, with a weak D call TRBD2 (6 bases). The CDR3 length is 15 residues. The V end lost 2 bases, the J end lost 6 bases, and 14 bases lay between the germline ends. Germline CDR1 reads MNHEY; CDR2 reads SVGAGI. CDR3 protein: CASSYGRGLPNEQFF. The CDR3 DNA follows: TGTGCCAGCAGTTACGGGCGGGGACTTCCCAATGAGCAGTTCTTC.

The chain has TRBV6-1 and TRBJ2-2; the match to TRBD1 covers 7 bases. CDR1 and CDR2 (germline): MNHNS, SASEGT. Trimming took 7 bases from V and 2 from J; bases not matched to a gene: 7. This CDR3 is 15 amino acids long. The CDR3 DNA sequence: TGTGCCAGCAAAGACAGGGCCTCAAACACCGGGGAGCTGTTTTTT. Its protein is CASKDRASNTGELFF.